The text below deals with one T cell receptor (beta chain). This clone's antigen is unknown. Base qualities are not provided; no much larger clone lies one nucleotide away. The entry originates in a study of blood T cell repertoires in COVID-19 (TCRdb year 2020). For the wider study: Collaborator samples came from the United States, Italy and Spain and covered acute and convalescent phases of COVID-19. The prospective study material was composed of cDNA or gDNA derived from T cells, B-cell-depleted T cells, or PBMCs. Subjects who had been exposed to COVID-19, were actively infected with it, or had recovered from it provided the deeply sampled blood TCRbeta repertoires that made up the dataset. The repertoires were released in a freely available public database intended as a resource for research on the immune response to SARS-CoV-2. The samples were drawn from the first 160 participants of the ongoing ImmuneRACE study and from more than 1,000 subjects provided by 6 global collaborators. The sample metadata nearly always contained a de-identified subject ID, COVID-19 status, age in years and sex. Where HLA class I and class II types were available, the types were taken from metadata supplied by the sample provider, not from assay-based typing. What the work shows at the level of the full study, not this receptor alone: The amount of clinical and demographic metadata varied by source and participant and was provided uncurated.

The collaborating institutions used their own protocols to collect whole blood in K2EDTA tubes. Collaborator samples were shipped for TCRbeta analysis as frozen whole blood, isolated PBMCs, or DNA extracted from either sample type. TCRbeta CDR3 regions were amplified from genomic DNA using the immunoSEQ Assay, a bias-controlled multiplex PCR. The authors' analysis ran thus. Nucleated cell counts per sample were estimated from amplification of reference gene primers within the assay. To quantify the absolute abundance of each unique TCRbeta CDR3 rearrangement, sequence reads were collapsed and filtered. Productive Simpson clonality was computed per sample as the square root of Simpson's diversity index over productive rearrangements. The source is immuneACCESS, and TCRdb retained only in-frame sequences with V and J called. Part of the clones is not carried over; for the studies checked, unresolved V genes explain less than half of this, and the remainder is unexplained. From that table come the V and J calls and clone size; the DNA was used to work out D and trimming. The sample table shows 15,000 to 20,000 clones, and approximately 90% are seen once. The ten biggest clones cover around 15% of the sample.

Relative to germline, V is missing 4 bases and J is missing 4 bases, with 8 bases of the junction outside any gene match. CDR1 and CDR2, per the germline V gene, are SGDLS and YYNGEE. Spanning cysteine to phenylalanine, the CDR3 consists of 16 amino acids. Only the CDR3 part of the read is kept: 48 bases, read in frame from the first base. This clonotype was obtained from a human donor in a cohort sampled during active COVID-19. The V gene is TRBV9 and the J gene is TRBJ2-1; TRBD2 agrees with 10 junctional bases. The sequenced sample was peripheral blood. Here the CDR3 is given as CASSSGLAGGYNEQFF. The DNA sequence is given as TGTGCCAGCAGCTCCGGATTAGCGGGGGGTTACAATGAGCAGTTCTTC.